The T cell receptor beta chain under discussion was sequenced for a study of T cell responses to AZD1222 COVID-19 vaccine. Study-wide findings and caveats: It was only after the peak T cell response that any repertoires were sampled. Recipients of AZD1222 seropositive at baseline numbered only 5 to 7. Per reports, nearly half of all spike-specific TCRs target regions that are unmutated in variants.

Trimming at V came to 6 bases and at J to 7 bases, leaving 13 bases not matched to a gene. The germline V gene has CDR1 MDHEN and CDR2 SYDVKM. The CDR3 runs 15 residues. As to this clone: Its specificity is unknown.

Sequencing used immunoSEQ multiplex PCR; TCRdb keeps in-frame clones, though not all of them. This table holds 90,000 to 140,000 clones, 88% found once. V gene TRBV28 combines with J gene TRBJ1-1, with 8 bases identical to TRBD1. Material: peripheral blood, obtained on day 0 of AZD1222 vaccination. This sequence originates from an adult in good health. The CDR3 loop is CASSPSGTGRGEAFF. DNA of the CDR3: TGTGCCAGCAGCCCCTCGGGGACAGGTCGGGGTGAAGCTTTCTTT.